This is a list of T cell receptor beta chains from one sample in a study of vaccination and CD4 T cells after COVID-19. TCRdb reprocessed the PCR reads with MiXCR, giving one entry per CDR3 protein. This repertoire shows around 15,000 distinct CDR3 sequences, roughly four fifths found once; its top ten account for over 9%. Antigens of these TCRs are unknown. Sequenced here: CD4+ T cells from blood, cultured in vitro, sampled after SARS-CoV-2 vaccination. Source of these receptors: a human donor who received a COVID-19 vaccine. Each CDR3 is given with its conserved first and last residue. The D gene is left open where the match is weak. The listing skips clone size in some rows; elsewhere it reads once, few, many or a size class.

CDR3 | DNA | J | D | V | size
CASSSFRQSLSTEAFF | TGTGCCAGCAGTTCTTTTCGACAGTCGCTGAGCACTGAAGCTTTCTTT | TRBJ1-1 | - | TRBV7-6 | -
CASRERDSRNYGYTF | TGTGCCAGCAGAGAAAGGGACAGCCGAAACTATGGCTACACCTTC | TRBJ1-2 | TRBD1 | TRBV2 | -
CAWSVRGGNQPQHF | TGTGCCTGGAGTGTACGGGGAGGCAATCAGCCCCAGCATTTT | TRBJ1-5 | - | TRBV30 | -
CASSPFTGLSQPQHF | TGTGCCAGTAGTCCCTTTACAGGGTTAAGTCAGCCCCAGCATTTT | TRBJ1-5 | - | TRBV19 | -
CASSEIQGAYYGYTF | TGTGCCAGCAGTGAAATCCAGGGGGCTTACTATGGCTACACCTTC | TRBJ1-2 | TRBD1 | TRBV6-1 | -
CAWSPGRFYGYTF | TGTGCCTGGAGTCCGGGACGTTTCTATGGCTACACCTTC | TRBJ1-2 | - | TRBV30 | -
CASSFDRGGGYTF | TGTGCCAGCAGTTTCGACAGGGGCGGTGGCTACACCTTC | TRBJ1-2 | TRBD1 | TRBV6-5 | few
CSARDSGAVETQYF | TGCAGTGCTAGAGATAGCGGGGCGGTGGAGACCCAGTACTTC | TRBJ2-5 | TRBD2 | TRBV20-1 | -
CASSYSDRGHSPLHF | TGTGCCAGCAGTTACTCGGACAGGGGCCATTCACCCCTCCACTTT | TRBJ1-6 | TRBD1 | TRBV6-5 | -
CASSYLALGHGYTF | TGTGCCAGCAGCTATCTAGCACTGGGTCATGGCTACACCTTC | TRBJ1-2 | - | TRBV6-2/TRBV6-3 | -
CAIEGRGWANSSNYGYTF | TGTGCCATCGAAGGCAGGGGATGGGCTAATTCGTCTAACTATGGCTACACCTTC | TRBJ1-2 | - | TRBV10-3 | once
CASSVPGTGSGYTF | TGTGCCAGCAGCGTACCCGGGACAGGGAGTGGCTACACCTTC | TRBJ1-2 | TRBD1 | TRBV7-2 | -
CATGRTGGDGYTF | TGTGCCACCGGCAGGACAGGGGGCGATGGCTACACCTTC | TRBJ1-2 | TRBD1 | TRBV15 | -
CSARVGGGATDTQYF | TGCAGTGCTAGAGTCGGCGGGGGGGCGACAGATACGCAGTATTTT | TRBJ2-3 | TRBD2 | TRBV20-1 | few
CASSSGANVLTF | TGTGCCAGCAGTTCTGGGGCCAACGTCCTGACTTTC | TRBJ2-6 | - | TRBV12-3/TRBV12-4 | few
CATSFRNPGTIYTGELFF | TGTGCCACCAGCTTTAGAAACCCCGGGACTATTTACACCGGGGAGCTGTTTTTT | TRBJ2-2 | TRBD2 | TRBV15 | -
CASSPRESSGANVLTF | TGCGCCAGCAGCCCCAGGGAAAGCTCTGGGGCCAACGTCCTGACTTTC | TRBJ2-6 | - | TRBV10-1 | -
CASSIDYRGRETQYF | TGTGCCAGTAGTATAGATTACAGGGGGAGAGAGACCCAGTACTTC | TRBJ2-5 | TRBD1 | TRBV19 | once
CSARKTGSGETQYF | TGCAGTGCTAGAAAGACAGGGTCGGGAGAGACCCAGTACTTC | TRBJ2-5 | TRBD1 | TRBV20-1 | few
CASSMQATPSGGYTF | TGTGCCAGTAGTATGCAGGCGACTCCTTCTGGGGGCTACACCTTC | TRBJ1-2 | - | TRBV19 | -
CASSVEAYTDTQYF | TGTGCCAGCAGTGTTGAGGCGTACACAGATACGCAGTATTTT | TRBJ2-3 | - | TRBV2 | -
CSATFTTGVAFF | TGCAGTGCTACCTTTACAACAGGGGTAGCTTTCTTT | TRBJ1-1 | TRBD1 | TRBV20-1 | once
CASSLGAGEETQYF | TGTGCCAGCAGCTTAGGAGCAGGGGAAGAGACCCAGTACTTC | TRBJ2-5 | - | TRBV7-7 | -
CARGSGRGETQYF | TGTGCCAGGGGAAGCGGCAGGGGGGAGACCCAGTACTTC | TRBJ2-5 | TRBD1 | TRBV2 | -
CASSLVDGPWGTGELFF | TGTGCCAGCAGCTTGGTAGACGGACCGTGGGGCACCGGGGAGCTGTTTTTT | TRBJ2-2 | - | TRBV5-4 | once
CASSVMTGTEAFF | TGTGCCAGCAGTGTTATGACAGGGACTGAAGCTTTCTTT | TRBJ1-1 | TRBD1 | TRBV25-1 | -
CASSDGGTDTQYF | TGCGCCAGCAGTGATGGGGGCACAGATACGCAGTATTTT | TRBJ2-3 | - | TRBV10-2 | -
CASSWTSGGTQYF | TGTGCCAGCAGCTGGACTAGCGGGGGGACCCAGTACTTC | TRBJ2-5 | TRBD2 | TRBV7-6 | large
CASSSDRSNEQFF | TGTGCCAGCAGCTCGGACAGGTCGAATGAGCAGTTCTTC | TRBJ2-1 | TRBD1 | TRBV11-3 | -
CASSKEVHPKEGYEQYF | TGTGCCAGCAGCAAAGAGGTCCACCCGAAAGAGGGCTACGAGCAGTACTTC | TRBJ2-7 | - | TRBV21-1 | -
CASSLDRVSSEAFF | TGTGCCAGCAGTTTGGACAGGGTCTCTTCTGAAGCTTTCTTT | TRBJ1-1 | TRBD1 | TRBV6-5 | -
CASSPGTGSNSPLHF | TGTGCCAGCAGTCCCGGGACAGGGAGTAATTCACCCCTCCACTTT | TRBJ1-6 | TRBD1 | TRBV11-3 | -
CSASHNGGYGYTF | TGCAGTGCTAGTCACAACGGAGGCTATGGCTACACCTTC | TRBJ1-2 | - | TRBV20-1 | -
CSVRTGDGYTF | TGCAGCGTTCGGACAGGGGATGGCTACACCTTC | TRBJ1-2 | TRBD1 | TRBV29-1 | -
CASSSGRSTGELFF | TGTGCCAGTAGTTCCGGGAGATCCACCGGGGAGCTGTTTTTT | TRBJ2-2 | - | TRBV19 | once
CSASAGLSELAKNIQYF | TGCAGTGCTAGTGCCGGTTTGAGCGAACTAGCCAAAAACATTCAGTACTTC | TRBJ2-4 | - | TRBV20-1 | -
CASRPQIEGYTF | TGTGCCAGCAGACCACAGATCGAGGGCTACACCTTC | TRBJ1-2 | - | TRBV6-1 | -
CAWSVGARDGYTF | TGTGCCTGGAGTGTGGGGGCGCGGGATGGCTACACCTTC | TRBJ1-2 | - | TRBV30 | -
CASSRTGISSSYNSPLHF | TGTGCCAGCAGTAGAACCGGGATCTCAAGCTCCTATAATTCACCCCTCCACTTT | TRBJ1-6 | - | TRBV12-3/TRBV12-4 | few
CSAFGLAGGNNEQFF | TGCAGTGCTTTCGGACTAGCGGGGGGTAACAATGAGCAGTTCTTC | TRBJ2-1 | TRBD2 | TRBV20-1 | few
CAISVSRGQRTGELFF | TGTGCCATCAGTGTTTCGAGGGGGCAACGCACCGGGGAGCTGTTTTTT | TRBJ2-2 | TRBD1 | TRBV10-3 | -
CASSARRKNTEAFF | TGTGCCAGCAGTGCCAGGAGAAAGAACACTGAAGCTTTCTTT | TRBJ1-1 | - | TRBV6-1 | -
CASSKRTGDDSNQPQHF | TGTGCCAGTAGTAAACGGACAGGGGACGATAGCAATCAGCCCCAGCATTTT | TRBJ1-5 | TRBD1 | TRBV19 | few